This is a list of T cell receptor beta chains from one sample in a study of T-cell memory formation after mild COVID-19. TCRdb re-called the 5' RACE reads through MiXCR, storing one row per CDR3 protein. The sample includes 580,000 or so distinct CDR3 sequences, about 18% of them seen just once. What was sequenced was PBMCs or a T cell subset sorted from them (not recorded which). Receptor source: an adult woman who had mild COVID-19 (a few samples of this study predate the infection). Cell type and time point are not known. The CDR3 runs from the conserved cysteine through the conserved F or W. Each record gives: D gene, J gene, V gene, CDR3 protein. D genes are given only for firm matches.

TRBD2,TRBJ2-7,TRBV20-1,CSAQKVGRSSYEQYF
NA,TRBJ2-3,TRBV9,CASGGFRGTRTDTQYF
TRBD2,TRBJ2-5,TRBV20-1,CRVDGWGLASPQETQYF
TRBD1,TRBJ2-1,TRBV9,CASSETPGTGRYNEQFF
NA,TRBJ2-1,TRBV12-3/TRBV12-4,CASSFFGGDEQLF
NA,TRBJ1-2,TRBV4-3,CASSQDHRGSSYGYTF
TRBD1,TRBJ1-1,TRBV5-1,CASSRGTDNEAFF
NA,TRBJ1-5,TRBV6-6,CASSYRGYQPQHF
NA,TRBJ2-3,TRBV27,CASSSTGDLTDTQYF
TRBD1,TRBJ2-1,TRBV24-1,CATSAATGVLNEQFF
TRBD1,TRBJ1-6,TRBV5-1,CASSPAGTGVRNSPLHF
TRBD2,TRBJ2-6,TRBV13,CASSSRGGAGANVLTF
TRBD2,TRBJ2-1,TRBV4-2,CASSQVEAGGAKQFF
TRBD2,TRBJ2-1,TRBV10-3,CAISEGTSQDKQFF
TRBD1,TRBJ2-7,TRBV19,CASSKQGASFYEQYF
NA,TRBJ2-3,TRBV5-1,CASSLGREFTDTQYF
NA,TRBJ2-1,TRBV4-3,CASSQEAVTEQFF
NA,TRBJ2-1,TRBV19,CASKGAAPFYNEQFF
TRBD1,TRBJ1-1,TRBV12-3/TRBV12-4,CASSYLTGASTEAFF
TRBD2,TRBJ2-2,TRBV11-3,CASSFAGVGTGELFF
TRBD2,TRBJ2-7,TRBV12-3/TRBV12-4,CASSPRLAGDYEQYF
TRBD1,TRBJ2-1,TRBV5-1,CASSPKGDRGYNEQFF
TRBD1,TRBJ2-1,TRBV4-1,CASSVTGTGGRNEQFF
TRBD2,TRBJ2-5,TRBV11-3,CASSPTGLAGEETQYF
NA,TRBJ2-3,TRBV7-6,CASSFPGVASGRSPHTQYF
NA,TRBJ2-7,TRBV29-1,CSVGQGLVYEQYF
TRBD2,TRBJ2-5,TRBV25-1,CASSEQIAGETQYF
NA,TRBJ1-5,TRBV6-1,CATRSGAENQPQHF
NA,TRBJ2-7,TRBV5-6,CASSANQGSEQYF
NA,TRBJ1-2,TRBV19,CASSIDHYQGPRNYGYTF
NA,TRBJ2-3,TRBV5-1,CASSLMVANPTDTQYF
TRBD1,TRBJ1-3,TRBV29-1,CSVEDVNRGTSGNTIYF
TRBD1,TRBJ1-2,TRBV19,CASSIEGQSYGYTF
NA,TRBJ2-1,TRBV5-6,CASSFFVSSYNEQFF
NA,TRBJ2-5,TRBV12-3/TRBV12-4,CASSRKGYPTERLDF
NA,TRBJ1-5,TRBV20-1,CSAARGGNQPQHF
NA,TRBJ2-1,TRBV5-1,CASSGDSLGHEQFF
TRBD2,TRBJ2-3,TRBV9,CASSVGSGASTDTQYF
NA,TRBJ1-5,TRBV12-3/TRBV12-4,CASSPLRGGSQPQHF
NA,TRBJ2-3,TRBV5-1,CASSLGPTETDTQYF
NA,TRBJ2-5,TRBV7-2,CASSLADPFRAETQYF
NA,TRBJ2-7,TRBV3-1,CASSQDLTPTSYEQYF
NA,TRBJ2-5,TRBV5-6,CASSLSHALRPWETQYF
NA,TRBJ2-3,TRBV7-9,CASSLGAGKDAQYF
TRBD2,TRBJ2-7,TRBV20-1,CSARVWSGRGSYEQYF
NA,TRBJ1-3,TRBV7-6,CASSFSDRESGNTIYF
TRBD2,TRBJ2-1,TRBV6-2/TRBV6-3,CASNPLGGPTYNEQFF
NA,TRBJ1-1,TRBV6-5,CASSHDRPTMNTEAFF
TRBD1,TRBJ2-7,TRBV29-1,CSVADNRGIDEQYF
TRBD2,TRBJ2-3,TRBV6-5,CASSRTSGGSFADTQYF
NA,TRBJ1-1,TRBV11-3,CASSEGDTEAFF
TRBD1,TRBJ2-1,TRBV11-1,CASSYGTGYLEQFF